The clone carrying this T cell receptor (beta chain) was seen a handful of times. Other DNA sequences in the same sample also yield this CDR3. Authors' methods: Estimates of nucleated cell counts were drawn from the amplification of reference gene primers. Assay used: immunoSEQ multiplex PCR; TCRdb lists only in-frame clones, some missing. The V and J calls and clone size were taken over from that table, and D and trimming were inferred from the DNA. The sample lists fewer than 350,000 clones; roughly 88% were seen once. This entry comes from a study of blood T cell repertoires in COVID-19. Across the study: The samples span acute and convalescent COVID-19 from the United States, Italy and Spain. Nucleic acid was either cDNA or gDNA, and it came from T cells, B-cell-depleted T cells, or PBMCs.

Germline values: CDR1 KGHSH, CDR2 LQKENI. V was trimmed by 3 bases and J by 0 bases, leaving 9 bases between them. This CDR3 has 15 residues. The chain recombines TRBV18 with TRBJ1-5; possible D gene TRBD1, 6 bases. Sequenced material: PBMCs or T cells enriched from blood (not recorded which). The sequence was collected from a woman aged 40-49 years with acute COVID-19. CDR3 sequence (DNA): TGTGCCAGCTCACCGGGGGGGCCTAGCAATCAGCCCCAGCATTTT. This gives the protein CASSPGGPSNQPQHF.